The 5 T cell receptor beta chains given below trace back to one sample, sequenced in a study of blood T cell repertoires in COVID-19. The table came from immunoSEQ multiplex PCR; TCRdb's copy has only in-frame clones and leaves some out. The top ten hold 10% to 15% of the sample, which has around 160,000 clones, approximately 83% seen once. Sequenced: PBMCs or T cells enriched from blood (not recorded which). Every receptor here comes from a woman aged 60 to 75 who had recovered from COVID-19.

The chain carries TRBV30 and TRBJ2-3; 7 bases align to TRBD1. This CDR3 has 13 amino acids. With 3 bases clipped from V and 4 bases from J, the junction kept 4 bases outside the gene matches. Germline CDR1 and CDR2: GTSNPN and SVGIG (reference sequence). The DNA for the CDR3 is TGTGCCTGGAGCCGACAGGGTCCAGATACGCAGTATTTT. Protein: CAWSRQGPDTQYF. Looking up the rest from reference TRBV30 and TRBJ2-3 gives the full variable domain: SQTIHQWPATLVQPVGSPLSLECTVEGTSNPNLYWYRQAAGRGLQLLFYSVGIGQISSEVPQNLSASRPQDRQFILSSKKLLLSDSGFYLCAWSRQGPDTQYFGPGTRLTVL.

V and J are TRBV5-4 and TRBJ2-3; D is perhaps TRBD1 (7 bases). The CDR3 loop spans 14 amino acids. Germline assignment: CDR1 SGHNT and CDR2 YYREEE (reference sequence). V gave up 3 bases and J gave up 7 bases, with 15 bases separating them. The CDR3 loop reads CASSSPQGGNTQYF. Written as DNA, the CDR3 is TGTGCCAGCAGCTCACCCCAGGGGGGAAATACGCAGTATTTT.

This rearrangement joins TRBV2 to TRBJ1-1, with D maybe TRBD1 (6 bases). V lost 3 bases and J 1 base, leaving 15 bases between the germline ends. CDR1 SNHLY and CDR2 FYNNEI come from the germline V gene. The CDR3 is 16 residues long. The CDR3 DNA follows: TGTGCCAGCAGTGAGCCTCTGGGGGCACCGAACACTGAAGCTTTCTTT. The encoded protein is CASSEPLGAPNTEAFF.

Comments on this clone: Other nucleotide sequences in the sample specify the same CDR3. This rearrangement joins TRBV2 to TRBJ2-3, with 8 bases fitting TRBD2. The CDR3 length is 15 residues. V trimming: 4 bases; J trimming: 1 base; junction bases outside the gene matches: 4. Per germline, CDR1 SNHLY and CDR2 FYNNEI. CDR3 DNA: TGTGCCAGCAGTGGTCGGGGGGGAGGCACAGATACGCAGTATTTT. As protein: CASSGRGGGTDTQYF.

V and J are TRBV20-1 and TRBJ1-4; D is perhaps TRBD1 (5 bases). The V end was cut by 5 bases, the J end by 10 bases, with 20 bases between. CDR1 and CDR2 from the germline V gene are DFQATT and SNEGSKA (reference sequence). CDR3 length: 14 residues. CDR3 in amino acids: CSAGESGGDGKLFF. CDR3 DNA sequence: TGCAGTGCTGGTGAGAGCGGGGGAGATGGAAAACTGTTTTTT.